This T cell receptor (beta chain) stems from a study of T cell responses to AZD1222 COVID-19 vaccine. About the research overall: Pooled samples include second doses given at about 4 or 12 weeks. Study outcomes and limitations: Donors were chiefly white British, with a greater number of females, and clonal diversity was perhaps underestimated. Targeting of unmutated variant regions was reportedly seen in nearly half of spike-specific TCRs.

TCRdb keeps only in-frame clones here, not all; method: immunoSEQ multiplex PCR. The table has about 97,000 clones, roughly nine tenths seen once. Comment on this clone: Its matching antigen is unknown.

Between the trimmed V and J ends, which lost 5 bases and 7 bases, there was a span of 12 bases. The CDR3 covers 13 residues. CDR1 is LGHDT, CDR2 YNNKEL, per germline (reference sequence). The genes are TRBV3-1 (or the pseudogene TRBV3-2) and TRBJ2-1; possibly TRBD1 or TRBD2 for D (6 bases each). The receptor's source is an adult in good health. Material: peripheral blood, obtained on day 0 of AZD1222 vaccination. The chain's CDR3 is CASSAGHSNEQFF. In DNA form, the CDR3 reads TGTGCCAGCAGCGCGGGACATTCGAATGAGCAGTTCTTC.